The entry below gives a single TCR beta chain sequence along with its context. This record belongs to a study of shared T cell receptors in the human thymus. V dropped 3 bases and J dropped 4; count of bases not matched to a gene: 6. The germline V gene encodes CDR1 GTSNPN and CDR2 SVGIG (reference sequence). The CDR3 runs to 14 residues. The assay was immunoSEQ multiplex PCR, and TCRdb's table has in-frame clones only and misses some. Of under 700,000 clones in the sample, about 80% were seen once. Separately, the same data were catalogued under a study of human thymus T cells. This second study says: Healthy Finnish infants undergoing corrective surgery for congenital heart defects were the donors. Thymic and blood repertoires appeared to carry a bias in their V and J gene usage. Related research has reported that thymic repertoires overlap highly among unrelated individuals.

V gene TRBV30 combines with J gene TRBJ2-7; 10 bases map to TRBD1. The receptor was isolated from a boy less than two years old with a congenital heart defect. The sequencing sample was made of thymocytes. The CDR3, as DNA: TGTGCCTGGAGGCCCCGGGACAGGGGTTACGAGCAGTACTTC. It translates to CAWRPRDRGYEQYF. The full variable domain, in which reference TRBV30 and TRBJ2-7 provide the parts outside the CDR3, is SQTIHQWPATLVQPVGSPLSLECTVEGTSNPNLYWYRQAAGRGLQLLFYSVGIGQISSEVPQNLSASRPQDRQFILSSKKLLLSDSGFYLCAWRPRDRGYEQYFGPGTRLTVT.